This T cell receptor (beta chain) was recorded in a study of CD8 T cells in ankylosing spondylitis (dated by TCRdb to 2016 to 2017). At the level of the whole study: The study profiled T cell receptor beta repertoires in healthy donors and ankylosing spondylitis patients to find disease-linked TCR variants. In total, the full study cohort was made up of about 110 healthy donors and some 26 ankylosing spondylitis patients. Peripheral blood samples were taken, and synovial fluid was additionally collected from ankylosing spondylitis patients. Overall study results and their limits: Blood from ankylosing spondylitis patients appeared to be characterized by a TCR beta motif composed of under 10 highly homologous amino acid variants. Some of the motif variants had been reported before in the synovial fluid and blood of reactive arthritis patients, a finding that suggests common disease-initiation mechanisms. The disease-linked clones showed a CD8+ phenotype and occurred at relatively low frequencies in peripheral blood. The disease-linked clones were reported to be significantly enriched in matched synovial fluid samples from ankylosing spondylitis patients.

For this chain, trimming is 2 bases at the V end and 9 bases at the J end, and the number of junction bases without a gene match is 6. From the cysteine through the phenylalanine, the CDR3 covers 15 amino acids. Solely the CDR3 DNA is kept, with 45 bases framed from the first base. Synovial fluid samples were paired with blood samples taken from the same ankylosing spondylitis patients. Only a few counts were recorded for this clonotype. The target of this receptor is not known. Per-base qualities were not stored, and no clone one base away is much larger. Sequencing took place on an Illumina HiSeq 2500. Quantitative 5'-RACE with molecular barcodes was the method used to prepare the TCR beta libraries. Processing in the source paper ran as follows. A new computational method, built on a probabilistic model of VDJ rearrangement, was used to identify disease-linked TCR variants. The public reads were run again by TCRdb, first through fastp at Q25 and then through MiXCR, and only productive beta chains were kept. Here each entry gathers all rows of one CDR3 protein and keeps the most common genes and DNA. The V and J calls here are based on TCRdb, not the publication. For this sample there are about 160,000 distinct CDR3 sequences; roughly 44% appear just once. The ten largest clonotypes hold roughly 15% of the sample.

Sequencing was done on a sample of synovial fluid, either unsorted or a sorted T cell fraction (not recorded which). The V and J genes are TRBV12-3 or TRBV12-4 and TRBJ2-1, with TRBD2 matching 11 junction bases. The receptor was isolated from a male donor with ankylosing spondylitis. For the CDR3, the sequence is CASSLTNSGGGEQFF. The bases are TGTGCCAGCAGTTTAACCAATAGCGGGGGGGGTGAGCAGTTCTTC.